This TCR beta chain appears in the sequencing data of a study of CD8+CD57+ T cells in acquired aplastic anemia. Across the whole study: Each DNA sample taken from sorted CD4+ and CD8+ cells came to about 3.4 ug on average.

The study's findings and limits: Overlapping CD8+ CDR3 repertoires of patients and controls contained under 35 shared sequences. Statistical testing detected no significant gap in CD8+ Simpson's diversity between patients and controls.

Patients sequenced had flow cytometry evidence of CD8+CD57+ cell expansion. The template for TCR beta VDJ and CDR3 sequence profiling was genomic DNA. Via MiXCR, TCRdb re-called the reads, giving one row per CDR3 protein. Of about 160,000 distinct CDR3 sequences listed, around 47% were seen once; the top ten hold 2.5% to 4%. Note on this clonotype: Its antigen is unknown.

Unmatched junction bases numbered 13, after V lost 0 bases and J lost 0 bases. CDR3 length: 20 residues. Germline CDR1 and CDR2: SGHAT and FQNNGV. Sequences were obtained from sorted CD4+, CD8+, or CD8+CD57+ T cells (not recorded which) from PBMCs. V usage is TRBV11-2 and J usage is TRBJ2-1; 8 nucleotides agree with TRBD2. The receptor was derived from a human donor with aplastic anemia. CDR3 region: CASSLEGGWGSGSSYNEQFF. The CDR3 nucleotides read TGTGCCAGCAGCTTAGAAGGTGGGTGGGGGAGCGGGAGCTCCTACAATGAGCAGTTCTTC.